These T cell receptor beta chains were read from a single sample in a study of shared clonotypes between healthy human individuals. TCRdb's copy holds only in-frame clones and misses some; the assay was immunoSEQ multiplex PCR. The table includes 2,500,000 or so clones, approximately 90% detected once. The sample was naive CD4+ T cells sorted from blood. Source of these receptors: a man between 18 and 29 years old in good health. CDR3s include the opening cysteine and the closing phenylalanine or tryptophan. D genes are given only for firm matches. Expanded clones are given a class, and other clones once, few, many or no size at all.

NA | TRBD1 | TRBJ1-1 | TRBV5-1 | CASSLGGASTEAFF | TGCGCCAGCAGCTTAGGGGGCGCGAGCACTGAAGCTTTCTTT
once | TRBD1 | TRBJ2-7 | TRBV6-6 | CATAGTASYEQYF | TGTGCCACCGCCGGGACAGCCTCCTACGAGCAGTACTTC
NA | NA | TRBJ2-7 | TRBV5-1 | CASSSPGAYEQYF | TGCGCCAGCAGCTCACCGGGAGCCTACGAGCAGTACTTC
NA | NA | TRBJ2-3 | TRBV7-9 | CASSMIGFTRADTQYF | TGTGCCAGCAGCATGATCGGCTTTACTAGGGCAGATACGCAGTATTTT
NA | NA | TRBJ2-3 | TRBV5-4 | CASSFGGRTDTQYF | TGTGCCAGCAGCTTCGGCGGCCGAACAGATACGCAGTATTTT
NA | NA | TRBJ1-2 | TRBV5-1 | CASSSTENYGYTF | TGCGCCAGCAGCTCCACAGAGAACTATGGCTACACCTTC
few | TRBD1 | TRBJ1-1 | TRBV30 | CAWGGQPNTEAFF | TGTGCCTGGGGGGGACAGCCCAACACTGAAGCTTTCTTT
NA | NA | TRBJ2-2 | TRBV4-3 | CASSQALQRSTNTGELFF | TGCGCCAGCAGCCAAGCGCTTCAGCGGTCCACAAACACCGGGGAGCTGTTTTTT
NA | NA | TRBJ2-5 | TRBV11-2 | CASSLDSVLRGEETQYF | TGTGCCAGCAGCTTAGATAGTGTATTGAGGGGCGAGGAGACCCAGTACTTC
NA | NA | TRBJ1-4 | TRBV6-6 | CASSNPREGWEKLFF | TGTGCCAGCAGTAACCCCAGGGAAGGGTGGGAAAAACTGTTTTTT
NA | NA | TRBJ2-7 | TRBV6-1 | CASKRAGYYEQYF | TGTGCCAGCAAAAGGGCTGGCTACTACGAGCAGTACTTC
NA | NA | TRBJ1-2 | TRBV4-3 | CASSQDPGTWSGYTF | TGCGCCAGCAGCCAAGATCCAGGGACATGGAGTGGCTACACCTTC
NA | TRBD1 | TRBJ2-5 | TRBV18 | CASSPNGQGETQYF | TGTGCCAGCTCACCGAACGGACAGGGTGAGACCCAGTACTTC
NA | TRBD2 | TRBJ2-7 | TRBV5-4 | CASSLGTSSYEQYF | TGTGCCAGCAGCTTGGGGACTAGCTCCTACGAGCAGTACTTC
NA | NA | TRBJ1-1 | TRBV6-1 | CASSREANTEAFF | TGTGCCAGCAGTAGGGAGGCTAACACTGAAGCTTTCTTT
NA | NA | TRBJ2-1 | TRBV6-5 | CASSWYNEQFF | TGTGCCAGCAGTTGGTACAATGAGCAGTTCTTC
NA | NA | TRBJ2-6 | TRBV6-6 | CASSYGDSGANVLTF | TGTGCCAGCAGTTACGGGGACTCTGGGGCCAACGTCCTGACTTTC